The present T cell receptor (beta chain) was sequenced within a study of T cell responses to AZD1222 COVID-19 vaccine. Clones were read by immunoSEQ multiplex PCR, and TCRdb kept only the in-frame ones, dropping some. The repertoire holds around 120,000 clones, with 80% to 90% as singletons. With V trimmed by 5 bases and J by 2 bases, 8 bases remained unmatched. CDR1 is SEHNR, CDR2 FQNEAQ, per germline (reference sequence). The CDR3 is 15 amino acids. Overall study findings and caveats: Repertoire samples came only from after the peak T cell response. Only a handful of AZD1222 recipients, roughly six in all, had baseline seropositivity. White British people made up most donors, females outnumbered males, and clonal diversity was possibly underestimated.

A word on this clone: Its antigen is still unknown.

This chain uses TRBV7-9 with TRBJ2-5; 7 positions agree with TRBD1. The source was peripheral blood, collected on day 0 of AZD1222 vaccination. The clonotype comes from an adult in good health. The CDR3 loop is CASSGPGTAQETQYF. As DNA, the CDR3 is TGTGCCAGCAGCGGCCCCGGGACAGCTCAAGAGACCCAGTACTTC.